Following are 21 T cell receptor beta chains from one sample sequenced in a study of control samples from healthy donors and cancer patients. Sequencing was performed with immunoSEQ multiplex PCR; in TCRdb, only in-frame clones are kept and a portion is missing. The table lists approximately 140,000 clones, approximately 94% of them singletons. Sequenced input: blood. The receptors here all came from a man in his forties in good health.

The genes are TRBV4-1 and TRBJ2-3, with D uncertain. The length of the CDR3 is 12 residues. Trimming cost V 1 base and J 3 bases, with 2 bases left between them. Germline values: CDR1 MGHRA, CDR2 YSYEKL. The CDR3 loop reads CASSQVTDTQYF. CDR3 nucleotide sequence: TGCGCCAGCAGCCAAGTGACAGATACGCAGTATTTT.

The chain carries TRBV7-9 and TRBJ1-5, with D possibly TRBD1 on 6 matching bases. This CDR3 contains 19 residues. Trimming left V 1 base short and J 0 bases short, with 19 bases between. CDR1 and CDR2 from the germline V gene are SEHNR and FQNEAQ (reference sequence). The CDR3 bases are TGTGCCAGCAGCTTAGATTATAGGTGGGGGCAGGATAGCAATCAGCCCCAGCATTTT. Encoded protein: CASSLDYRWGQDSNQPQHF. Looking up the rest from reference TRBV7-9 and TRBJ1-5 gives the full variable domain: DTGVSQNPRHKITKRGQNVTFRCDPISEHNRLYWYRQTLGQGPEFLTYFQNEAQLEKSRLLSDRFSAERPKGSFSTLEIQRTEQGDSAMYLCASSLDYRWGQDSNQPQHFGDGTRLSIL.

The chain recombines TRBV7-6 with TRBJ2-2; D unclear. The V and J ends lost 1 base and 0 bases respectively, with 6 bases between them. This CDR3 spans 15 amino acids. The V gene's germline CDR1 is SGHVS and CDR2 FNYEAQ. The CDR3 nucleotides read TGTGCCAGCAGCTTAGGCAGGCCGAACACCGGGGAGCTGTTTTTT. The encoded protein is CASSLGRPNTGELFF.

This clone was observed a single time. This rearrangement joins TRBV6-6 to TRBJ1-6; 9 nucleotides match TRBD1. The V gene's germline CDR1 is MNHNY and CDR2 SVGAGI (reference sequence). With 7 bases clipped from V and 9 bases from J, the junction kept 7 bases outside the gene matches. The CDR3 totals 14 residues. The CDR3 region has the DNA TGTGCCAGCACCTGGACAGGGGAACGTTCACCCCTCCACTTT. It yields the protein CASTWTGERSPLHF.

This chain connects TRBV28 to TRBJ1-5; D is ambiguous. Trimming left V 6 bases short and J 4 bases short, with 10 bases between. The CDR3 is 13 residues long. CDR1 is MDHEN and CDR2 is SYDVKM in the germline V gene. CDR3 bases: TGTGCCAGCAGAGGGTTGGTGAATCAGCCCCAGCATTTT. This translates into CASRGLVNQPQHF.

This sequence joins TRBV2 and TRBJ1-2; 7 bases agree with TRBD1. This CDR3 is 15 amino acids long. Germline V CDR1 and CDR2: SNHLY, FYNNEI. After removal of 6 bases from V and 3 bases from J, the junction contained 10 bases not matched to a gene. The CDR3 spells CASSETIQGDYGYTF. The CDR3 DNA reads TGTGCCAGCAGCGAAACTATTCAGGGGGACTATGGCTACACCTTC.

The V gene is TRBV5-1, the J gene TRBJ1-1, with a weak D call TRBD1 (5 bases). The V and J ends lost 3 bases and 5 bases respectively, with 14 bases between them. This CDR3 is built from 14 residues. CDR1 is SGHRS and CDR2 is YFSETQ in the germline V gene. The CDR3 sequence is CASSWGGERTEAFF. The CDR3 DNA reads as TGCGCCAGCAGCTGGGGAGGGGAAAGGACTGAAGCTTTCTTT.

The CDR3 reads CASSPPGENQPQHF. CDR3 sequence (DNA): TGTGCCAGCAGTCCCCCAGGGGAAAATCAGCCCCAGCATTTT. This chain connects TRBV28 to TRBJ1-5, with D tentatively TRBD1 (6 bases). This CDR3 has 14 residues. CDR1 is MDHEN, CDR2 SYDVKM, per germline. Trimming removed 5 bases from V and 4 bases from J, with 12 bases in between.

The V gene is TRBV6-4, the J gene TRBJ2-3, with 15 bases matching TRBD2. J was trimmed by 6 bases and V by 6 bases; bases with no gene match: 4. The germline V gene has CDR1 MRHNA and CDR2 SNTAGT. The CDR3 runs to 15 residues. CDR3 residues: CASRPGTSGRDTQYF. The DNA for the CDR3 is TGTGCCAGCAGGCCCGGGACTAGCGGGAGGGATACGCAGTATTTT.

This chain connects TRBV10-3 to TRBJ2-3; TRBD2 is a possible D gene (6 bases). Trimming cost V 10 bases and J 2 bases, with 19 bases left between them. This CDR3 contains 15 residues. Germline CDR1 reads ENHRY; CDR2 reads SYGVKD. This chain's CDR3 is CATGLTRTYTDTQYF. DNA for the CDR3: TGTGCCACCGGACTAACTAGGACTTACACAGATACGCAGTATTTT.

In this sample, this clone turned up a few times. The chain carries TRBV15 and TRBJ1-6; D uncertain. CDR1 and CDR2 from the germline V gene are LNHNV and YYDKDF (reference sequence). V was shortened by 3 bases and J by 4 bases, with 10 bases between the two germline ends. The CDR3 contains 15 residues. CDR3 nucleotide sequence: TGTGCCACCAGCAGGACGGGGAGTTATAATTCACCCCTCCACTTT. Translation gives CATSRTGSYNSPLHF.

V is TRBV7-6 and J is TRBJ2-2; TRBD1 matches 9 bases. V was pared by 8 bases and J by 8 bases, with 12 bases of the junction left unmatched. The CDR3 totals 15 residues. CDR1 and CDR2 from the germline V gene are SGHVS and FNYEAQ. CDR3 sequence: CASLRGDRVTGELFF. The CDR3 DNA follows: TGTGCCAGCCTCCGCGGGGACAGGGTAACTGGGGAGCTGTTTTTT.

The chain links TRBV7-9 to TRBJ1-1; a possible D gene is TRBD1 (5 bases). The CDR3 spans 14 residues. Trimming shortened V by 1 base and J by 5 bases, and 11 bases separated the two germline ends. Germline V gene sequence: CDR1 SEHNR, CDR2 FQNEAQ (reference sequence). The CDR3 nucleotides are TGTGCCAGCAGCTTAGGAGGTCAGGGAACTGAAGCTTTCTTT. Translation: CASSLGGQGTEAFF. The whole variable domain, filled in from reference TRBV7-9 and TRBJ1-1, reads DTGVSQNPRHKITKRGQNVTFRCDPISEHNRLYWYRQTLGQGPEFLTYFQNEAQLEKSRLLSDRFSAERPKGSFSTLEIQRTEQGDSAMYLCASSLGGQGTEAFFGQGTRLTVV.

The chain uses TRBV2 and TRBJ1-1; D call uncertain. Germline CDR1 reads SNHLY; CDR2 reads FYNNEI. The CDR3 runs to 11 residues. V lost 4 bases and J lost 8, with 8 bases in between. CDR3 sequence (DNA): TGTGCCAGCAGTGCCGTAGAAGAAGCTTTCTTT. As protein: CASSAVEEAFF. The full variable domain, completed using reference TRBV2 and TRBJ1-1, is EPEVTQTPSHQVTQMGQEVILRCVPISNHLYFYWYRQILGQKVEFLVSFYNNEISEKSEIFDDQFSVERPDGSNFTLKIRSTKLEDSAMYFCASSAVEEAFFGQGTRLTVV.

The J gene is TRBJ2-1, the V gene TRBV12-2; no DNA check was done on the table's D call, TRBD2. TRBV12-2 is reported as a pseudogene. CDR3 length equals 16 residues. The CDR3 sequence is CASRLGGGALNNEQFF. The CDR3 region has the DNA TGTGCAAGTCGCTTAGGTGGGGGGGCCCTTAACAATGAGCAGTTCTTC.

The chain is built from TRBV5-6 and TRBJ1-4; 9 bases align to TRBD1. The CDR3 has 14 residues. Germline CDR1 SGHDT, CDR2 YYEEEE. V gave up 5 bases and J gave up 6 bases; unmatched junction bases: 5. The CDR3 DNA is TGTGCCAGCAGTGCCGGGACAGGGCATGAAAAACTGTTTTTT. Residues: CASSAGTGHEKLFF.

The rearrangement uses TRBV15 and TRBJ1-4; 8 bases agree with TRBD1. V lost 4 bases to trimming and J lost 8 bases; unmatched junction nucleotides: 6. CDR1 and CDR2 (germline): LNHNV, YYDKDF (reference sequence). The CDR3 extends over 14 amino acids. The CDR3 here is CATSTDRGVEKLFF. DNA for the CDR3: TGTGCCACCAGCACAGACAGGGGAGTCGAAAAACTGTTTTTT.

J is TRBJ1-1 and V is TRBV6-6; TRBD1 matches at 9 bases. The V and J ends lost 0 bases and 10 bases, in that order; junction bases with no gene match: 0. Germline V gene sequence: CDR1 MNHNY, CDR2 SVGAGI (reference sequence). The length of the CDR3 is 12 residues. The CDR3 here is CASSYSTGGAFF. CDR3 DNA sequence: TGTGCCAGCAGTTACTCGACAGGGGGAGCTTTCTTT.

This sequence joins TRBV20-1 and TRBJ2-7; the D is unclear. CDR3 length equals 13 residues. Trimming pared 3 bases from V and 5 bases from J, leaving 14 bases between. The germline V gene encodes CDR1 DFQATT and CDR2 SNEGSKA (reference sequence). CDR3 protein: CSASNTFSHEQYF. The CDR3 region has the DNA TGCAGTGCTAGTAACACATTTTCGCACGAGCAGTACTTC.

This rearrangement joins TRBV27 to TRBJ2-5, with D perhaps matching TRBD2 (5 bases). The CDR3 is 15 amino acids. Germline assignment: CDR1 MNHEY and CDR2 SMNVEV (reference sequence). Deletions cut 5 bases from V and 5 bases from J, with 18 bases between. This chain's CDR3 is CASSPLAKRRETQYF. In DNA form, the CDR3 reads TGTGCCAGCAGTCCTCTAGCCAAGCGCAGGGAGACCCAGTACTTC.

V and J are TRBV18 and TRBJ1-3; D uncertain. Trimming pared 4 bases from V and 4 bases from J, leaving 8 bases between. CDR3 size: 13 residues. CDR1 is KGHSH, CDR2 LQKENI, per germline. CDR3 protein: CASSLDVGNTIYF. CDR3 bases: TGTGCCAGCTCACTGGACGTCGGAAACACCATATATTTT.